One and the same sample provided the 6 T cell receptor beta chains below, sequenced in a study of blood T cell repertoires in COVID-19. Clones were sequenced by immunoSEQ multiplex PCR, and TCRdb holds only the in-frame ones, with some missing. The sample holds around 300,000 clones, approximately 88% seen once. The source material was PBMCs or T cells enriched from blood (not recorded which). These receptors were obtained from a woman between 40 and 50 years old who had recovered from COVID-19.

This clone was seen a single time. CDR3 sequence reads: CASSQGRRETQYF. In nucleotides, the CDR3 is TGTGCCAGCAGCCAAGGGAGGCGCGAGACCCAGTACTTC. The chain combines TRBV4-2 with TRBJ2-5, with D perhaps matching TRBD2 (5 bases). Germline assignment: CDR1 LGHNA and CDR2 YNFKEQ. Trimming stripped 1 base from V and 5 bases from J, with 8 bases between. The CDR3 has 13 amino acids.

The gene calls are TRBV30 and TRBJ2-3; 7 positions agree with TRBD2. The ends lost 2 bases at V and 2 bases at J; junction bases unmatched: 7. Germline loops: CDR1 GTSNPN, CDR2 SVGIG (reference sequence). This CDR3 has 15 residues. The CDR3 here is CAWSKNSGYTDTQYF. DNA of the CDR3: TGTGCCTGGAGTAAGAATAGCGGGTACACAGATACGCAGTATTTT.

The chain is built from TRBV6-5 and TRBJ1-1; no clear D gene. CDR3 length: 13 residues. CDR1 and CDR2 (germline): MNHEY, SVGAGI. The V gene lost 4 bases and the J gene lost 5 bases, with 11 bases spanning the gap. The CDR3 DNA sequence: TGTGCCAGCAGTTCGGGATGGCGAACTGAAGCTTTCTTT. Translation gives CASSSGWRTEAFF.

Comment on this clone: Other nucleotide sequences from this sample produce the same CDR3. This chain joins TRBV7-2 and TRBJ1-2; D is perhaps TRBD1 (5 bases). Trimming removed 1 base at V and 4 bases at J, with 7 bases between. This CDR3 is built from 13 residues. Germline V CDR1 and CDR2: SGHTA, FQGNSA. Written as DNA, the CDR3 is TGTGCCAGCAGCTTAGGACAGTCCTATGGCTACACCTTC. Its translation is CASSLGQSYGYTF.

For this clone: Within the sample, other DNA sequences also encode this same CDR3. V and J are TRBV7-6 and TRBJ1-2; 7 nucleotides agree with TRBD1. The V gene's germline CDR1 is SGHVS and CDR2 FNYEAQ. The CDR3 runs 15 residues. V lost 3 bases, J lost 0 bases, and 4 bases stayed unmatched. CDR3 nucleotide sequence: TGTGCCAGCAGCTTTAGACAGGGCGCTAACTATGGCTACACCTTC. Its protein is CASSFRQGANYGYTF. The variable domain in full, completed from reference TRBV7-6 and TRBJ1-2, reads GAGVSQSPRYKVTKRGQDVALRCDPISGHVSLYWYRQALGQGPEFLTYFNYEAQQDKSGLPNDRFSAERPEGSISTLTIQRTEQRDSAMYRCASSFRQGANYGYTFGSGTRLTVV.

A single count supports this clone. The rearrangement uses TRBV25-1 and TRBJ1-5, with 7 bases that match TRBD1. The CDR3 covers 14 residues. Germline V CDR1 and CDR2: MGHDK, SYGVNS. V lost 4 bases and J lost 6; bases outside the gene matches: 6. In DNA form, the CDR3 reads TGTGCCAGCAGTGTGACAGGGTCAGGTCAGCCCCAGCATTTT. As protein: CASSVTGSGQPQHF.